The subject of this entry is one TCR beta chain. The target antigen is unknown. With 5 bases removed from V and 3 bases from J, the gap between germline ends came to 11 bases. Germline-derived CDR1 and CDR2 are KGHSH and LQKENI. This CDR3 region has 13 residues. The data were obtained in a study of T cell responses to AZD1222 COVID-19 vaccine. Profiling relied on immunoSEQ multiplex PCR, and the TCRdb table lists in-frame clones only, not all of them. Of approximately 56,000 clones in the sample, approximately 83% were seen once. General study results and limits: Repertoires were collected only later (after the peak T cell response had occurred). Baseline serology detected seropositivity in only six AZD1222 recipients.

Sequences were derived from peripheral blood, sampled on day 0 of AZD1222 vaccination. The rearrangement uses TRBV18 and TRBJ2-7; TRBD2 might be the D (6 bases). The receptor was derived from an adult in good health. The CDR3 DNA reads TGTGCCAGCTCATGGCAGGAGGGCTACGAGCAGTACTTC. Its translation is CASSWQEGYEQYF.